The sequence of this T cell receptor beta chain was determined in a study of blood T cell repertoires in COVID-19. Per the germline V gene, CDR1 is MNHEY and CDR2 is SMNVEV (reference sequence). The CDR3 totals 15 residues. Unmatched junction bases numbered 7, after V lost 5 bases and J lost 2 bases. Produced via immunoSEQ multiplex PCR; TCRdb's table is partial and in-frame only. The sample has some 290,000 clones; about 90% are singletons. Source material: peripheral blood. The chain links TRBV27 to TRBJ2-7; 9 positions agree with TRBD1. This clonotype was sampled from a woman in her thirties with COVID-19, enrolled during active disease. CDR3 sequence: CASSRGTGPTYEQYF. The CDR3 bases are TGTGCCAGCAGTAGGGGGACAGGGCCCACCTACGAGCAGTACTTC.